This TCR beta chain came from a study of blood T cell repertoires in COVID-19. The authors' processing: Quantification of nucleated cells was approximated via reference gene primer amplification. Clones were sequenced by immunoSEQ multiplex PCR, and TCRdb holds only the in-frame ones, with some missing. From that table come the V and J calls and clone size; the DNA was used to work out D and trimming. Among around 140,000 clones listed, 88% were seen once. CDR1 and CDR2 from the germline V gene are SNHLY and FYNNEI. Trimming stripped 3 bases from V and 3 bases from J, with 12 bases between. The CDR3 has 14 amino acids.

The sequencing sample was made of peripheral blood. The clonotype originates from a human donor in a cohort sampled during active COVID-19. J is TRBJ2-7 and V is TRBV2; TRBD1 might be the D (6 bases). This chain's CDR3 is CASSEVDRIYEQYF. The CDR3 region has the DNA TGTGCCAGCAGTGAGGTTGACAGGATCTACGAGCAGTACTTC.